This T cell receptor beta chain was sequenced for a study of cytomegalovirus exposure and HLA in healthy donors (dated by TCRdb to about 2017). Turning to the overall study: According to an earlier analysis of a few hundred of the donors, 150 million to 200 million T cells yielded over 100 million unique TCR beta sequences and around 300 Gb of sequence data. A separate validation cohort of over 95 different subjects was used in addition to the 666-subject first cohort. Of the roughly 400 genotyped donors, around 81% fell in the genetic ancestry cluster associated with self-reported Caucasian donors. Both class I and class II loci were covered by HLA typing, at four-digit resolution. The aim of the study was to test whether cataloging public T cell receptors could identify signatures of past pathogen exposure. The study profiled the T cell repertoires of some 610 subjects by immunosequencing and related them to cytomegalovirus serostatus. On average, around 200,000 unique TCR beta nucleotide sequences were sequenced per donor among about 400 genotyped donors of the cohort, with around 19% of those sequences being non-productive. In a later genetic analysis, genome-wide SNP genotypes for about three fifths of the roughly 670 donors were used, and that subset was treated as a discovery cohort. The number of typed donors differed by locus: about 620-640 for A, B, C, DRB1 and DQB1; 522 for DQA1; 606 for DPA1; and 400 to 480 for DPB1. Every repertoire in the discovery cohort had been generated on one and the same sequencing platform. Rather than drawing on any new phenotypic data, the later analysis identified candidate immune exposures from TCR beta sequences and the way those sequences occurred across donors. To study patterns of TCR occurrence, a later analysis re-analyzed previously published TCR beta repertoires from under 750 donors and added high-resolution HLA genotyping. An early release that covered around 590 HLA-typed donors contained around 330 gigabases of sequencing data and about 93 million unique TCR sequences. Donor age, sex, ethnicity and CMV serostatus were collected together with the repertoire data. In an earlier analysis of roughly 580 of the donors, high-throughput TCR beta sequencing was used to judge whether each TCR beta V gene segment behaved as functional or pseudogenic. Because of strong linkage in the cohort, roughly five DR-DQ haplotypes were treated as single units for association and clustering. The study combined high-throughput TCR immunosequencing, statistical association of individual TCRs with disease status, and machine learning to predict cytomegalovirus infection status.

A word on this clone: Its antigen is currently not known. Base qualities were left out, and no much larger clone turns up one base away. This CDR3 is also generated by other DNA sequences in the sample.

The research as a whole found: A later analysis reported that several top co-occurrence clusters appeared linked to parvovirus B19, influenza, CMV and Epstein-Barr virus. A later genetic analysis reported fewer N-insertions in productive TCRs among donors in an Asian-associated ancestry cluster than the roughly 620-donor mean. A few of the identified cytomegalovirus-associated TCR beta chains were confirmed in vitro to be specific for cytomegalovirus antigens. Cytomegalovirus status was reported to be diagnosed by the classifier with high specificity and sensitivity in both the original and validation cohorts. The study listed 150 to 200 TCR beta chains as associated with cytomegalovirus. Some IMGT-functional V segments, including TRBV6-2 and TRBV6-3, could not be distinguished by the 87-base-pair reads and were therefore excluded. In this cohort, only TCR beta chains were sequenced, and detectable features were limited by the absence of alpha or paired-chain data. Linkage disequilibrium might explain the correlated functional status among segregating V segments, but an unknown experimental factor could not be ruled out. The only immune exposure information available for the cohort was CMV serostatus. A further reported finding was that TCR beta sequences accurately predicted the HLA-A and HLA-B alleles for most subjects in the first cohort. A later analysis found that TCR association rates varied across HLA loci, with DRB1 alleles showing the most associated TCRs and HLA-C alleles the fewest. In a later analysis, most CMV-associated TCR beta chains were found to appear HLA-restricted, with HLA associations seemingly driven largely by CMV exposure. Roughly uniform sequencing depth across donors was assumed in presence/absence analyses, although this assumption may not hold. Across donors, most TCR sequences were observed very rarely, whereas some public TCRs were present in many individuals. When HLA alleles, especially DR and DQ, strongly co-occurred, TCR associations were difficult to assign to individual alleles. In an earlier analysis of under 600 of the donors, most TCR beta V segments were observed in productive rearrangements about 87% or about 30% of the time, broadly matching IMGT annotations. A later analysis associated 16,951 TCR beta sequences with specific HLA alleles at a false discovery rate of 0.05. A group of highly shared sequence variants was considered likely to be a technical artifact of the sequencing pipeline. Because HLA typing was unavailable for some donors at each locus, only the typed subset was used in association tests. Because counts were too low, seventeen rarely observed V segments, including chromosome 9 orphons, were excluded from the earlier analysis of 587 of the donors. In a later analysis, HLA-associated TCR beta chains were found to be more clonally expanded and to have lower generation probabilities than equally common non-associated chains. It was suggested by the authors that the approach could potentially be generalized to other disease states and immunological phenotypes. In a later genetic analysis, a missense DCLRE1C variant was associated with V-gene and J-gene trimming of TCR beta chains, and the association was replicated in an independent cohort.

The method behind the library was the immunoSEQ multiplex PCR assay. For the multiplex PCR, a mixture combining 60 forward primers for TCR Vbeta segments and 13 reverse primers for TCR Jbeta segments was used. The CDR3 region of rearranged TCR beta genes was amplified from genomic DNA with a multiplex PCR assay. The Illumina HiSeq System was used to sequence the amplified TCR beta libraries as 87-base-pair reads. Per the source publication's procedure: A later analysis tallied tens of millions of unique TCR beta chains across the 666 repertoires, and some 10 million of those chains were shared by two or more donors. Raw reads were error-corrected and collapsed into unique sequences with a nearest-neighbor algorithm that merged closely related sequences to remove PCR and sequencing errors. To assign V, D and J gene segments, CDR3 sequences were aligned to IMGT reference sequences. For a sequence to be retained, a match of at least six nucleotides was required to both a V gene segment and a J gene segment. Rearrangements were classified as productive when the CDR3 lacked stop codons and remained in frame with V and J, and all other rearrangements were classified as non-productive. CDR3 was defined by IMGT convention, running from the second conserved V-encoded cysteine to the conserved J-encoded phenylalanine. In an earlier analysis of around 640 of the donors, sequences lacking an unambiguous match to a single V gene segment were excluded. In an earlier analysis of around 600 of the donors, V segments were called functional above 56.7% productive rearrangements and were called segregating when the between-donor standard deviation exceeded 5%. To diagnose cytomegalovirus status from the catalog of TCR beta chain sequences, a statistical classification framework was built. V and J gene assignment, in a later analysis, came from comparing TCR nucleotide sequences with IMGT/GENE-DB human TR gene sequences. A later analysis assigned CDR3 sequences and most-parsimonious VDJ recombination scenarios with the TCRdist pipeline. In a later analysis, each TCR beta chain was defined by its CDR3 amino acid sequence together with its V-gene family, and reads lacking a unique V-gene family were excluded. As a way to deal with suspected cross-contamination and a sequencing artifact, a later analysis dropped hundreds of nucleotide sequences that were highly shared and had low generation probability. A later analysis calculated a clonal expansion index for each public chain from normalized within-repertoire ranks of inferred template counts. In a later analysis, generation probabilities were computed with a VDJ recombination model fitted to out-of-frame rearrangements, and the resulting probabilities were checked against IGoR. A later analysis scored TCR-TCR, TCR-HLA and TCR-CMV co-occurrence with hypergeometric tests, applying a repertoire-size bias correction to TCR pairs. A later analysis estimated false discovery rates by permuting HLA or CMV assignments 20 times. In a later analysis, co-occurring TCRs were grouped using DBSCAN, with TCRdist sequence similarity added in when clustering inside HLA-allele-positive subsets. For co-occurrence clustering, repertoires with fewer than 30,000 or more than 120,000 public chains were excluded, along with five repertoires with anomalous nucleotide sharing. TCRdb mirrors the immuneACCESS table, restricted to in-frame sequences. Some clones are absent from its copies; in checked studies, under half trace to an unresolved V gene, and the reason for the others is unknown. The D gene and trimming were derived from the DNA, and the V and J assignments and clone size from that table. The sample table holds 110,000 to 150,000 clones, of which 80% were seen once. The ten top clones hold around 4.9% of the sample.

The germline V gene provides CDR1 SGDLS and CDR2 YYNGEE. Taken from cysteine to phenylalanine, the CDR3 has 14 residues. Only CDR3 DNA is held: 42 bases, read in frame from base 1. V is pared back by 2 bases and J by 2 bases, with 10 bases lying between the germline termini. In total, 500 to 700 healthy bone marrow donors made up the cohort. All cohort members were sampled while nominally healthy, although unrecorded immune exposures were likely present. The donor tested CMV seronegative, placing the donor among the roughly 350 seronegative members of the cohort. A peripheral blood sample was collected from each donor, and TCR beta sequencing was performed on peripheral blood mononuclear cells. The Qiagen DNeasy Blood Extraction Kit was used to extract genomic DNA from the blood cell samples.

Sequenced material: PBMCs. This receptor was taken from a male donor in good health and CMV-seronegative. Recombination joined TRBV9 with TRBJ1-2, and perhaps TRBD1 as D gene, on 6 matching bases. The CDR3 loop reads CASSVGGANYGYTF. DNA sequence: TGTGCCAGCAGCGTGGGGGGGGCGAACTATGGCTACACCTTC.